This paragraph covers one T cell receptor (beta chain) sequence. CDR3 length: 14 residues. V was trimmed by 1 base and J by 1 base, leaving 11 bases between them. Per the germline V gene, CDR1 is SQVTM and CDR2 is ANQGSEA. This entry belongs to a study of blood T cell repertoires in COVID-19. Assay used: immunoSEQ multiplex PCR; TCRdb lists only in-frame clones, some missing. The sample comprises approximately 200,000 clones, 85% to 90% of which are singletons, and about 1.5% rests with the top ten. The specimen was peripheral blood. The clonotype originates from a man in his late teens or twenties with active or convalescent COVID-19. J is TRBJ2-7 and V is TRBV29-1, with D possibly TRBD1 on 5 matching bases. The CDR3 DNA reads as TGCAGCGTTGAAGGTTGGGGCAGTTCCTACGAGCAGTACTTC. Its translation: CSVEGWGSSYEQYF.